Presented here are 31 T cell receptor beta chains from one specimen sequenced in a study of T cell responses to AZD1222 COVID-19 vaccine. Data came from immunoSEQ multiplex PCR; TCRdb stores just in-frame clones and leaves some out. The sample shows 70,000 or so clones, around four fifths of them seen only once. Sequenced material: peripheral blood, taken on day 0 of AZD1222 vaccination. The source of these receptors is an adult in good health.

V is TRBV5-5 and J is TRBJ1-6; D ambiguous. CDR1 SGHKS and CDR2 YYEKEE come from the germline V gene (reference sequence). With 1 base removed from V and 7 bases from J, the gap between germline ends came to 18 bases. CDR3 length: 17 residues. In DNA, the CDR3 is TGTGCCAGCAGCTTGATATTTTGGACGAATCGGAATTCACCCCTCCACTTT. Translation: CASSLIFWTNRNSPLHF. Variable domain in full (rest from reference TRBV5-5 and TRBJ1-6): DAGVTQSPTHLIKTRGQQVTLRCSPISGHKSVSWYQQVLGQGPQFIFQYYEKEERGRGNFPDRFSARQFPNYSSELNVNALLLGDSALYLCASSLIFWTNRNSPLHFGNGTRLTVT.

The genes are TRBV2 and TRBJ2-3; D is perhaps TRBD2 (5 bases). V was shortened by 5 bases and J by 0 bases, with 12 bases between the two germline ends. The CDR3 is 15 amino acids. Germline V gene sequence: CDR1 SNHLY, CDR2 FYNNEI. The CDR3 DNA reads as TGTGCCAGCAGTATAGAGGGAACTAGCACAGATACGCAGTATTTT. This gives the protein CASSIEGTSTDTQYF.

This chain connects TRBV19 to TRBJ1-1; tentatively, D is TRBD1 (5 bases). The CDR3 loop spans 13 amino acids. CDR1 LNHDA and CDR2 SQIVND come from the germline V gene (reference sequence). V was trimmed by 3 bases and J by 0 bases, leaving 5 bases between them. This CDR3 is CASSMTVNTEAFF. The CDR3, as DNA: TGTGCCAGTAGTATGACAGTGAACACTGAAGCTTTCTTT. The entire variable domain, with the rest obtained from reference TRBV19 and TRBJ1-1, is as follows: DGGITQSPKYLFRKEGQNVTLSCEQNLNHDAMYWYRQDPGQGLRLIYYSQIVNDFQKGDIAEGYSVSREKKESFPLTVTSAQKNPTAFYLCASSMTVNTEAFFGQGTRLTVV.

This chain joins TRBV3-1 (or the pseudogene TRBV3-2) and TRBJ2-5; TRBD2 agrees at 8 bases. The germline gives CDR1 LGHDT, CDR2 YNNKEL (reference sequence). The CDR3 spans 17 residues. J lost 2 bases, V lost 0 bases, and 8 bases had no gene match. DNA of the CDR3: TGTGCCAGCAGCCAAGATTCCCGGGAGGGGATGCAAGAGACCCAGTACTTC. Residues: CASSQDSREGMQETQYF.

The chain combines TRBV5-6 with TRBJ2-3, with D possibly matching TRBD1 (6 bases). Trimming cost V 4 bases and J 1 base, with 16 bases left between them. The CDR3 length is 16 residues. CDR1 and CDR2 from the germline V gene are SGHDT and YYEEEE. DNA of the CDR3: TGTGCCAGCAGCCTCGTAGCAGGGGTCGGCACAGATACGCAGTATTTT. Amino acid sequence: CASSLVAGVGTDTQYF.

This clone was counted a few times. The CDR3 loop reads CASNDGGVRLEQYF. CDR3 coding DNA: TGTGCCAGCAACGACGGTGGAGTTAGGTTGGAGCAGTACTTC. The rearrangement links TRBV6-5 to TRBJ2-7; no firm D call. V was cut by 7 bases and J by 7 bases, with 20 bases left in between. The CDR3 loop spans 14 amino acids. Germline lookup yields CDR1 MNHEY and CDR2 SVGAGI.

This chain connects TRBV19 to TRBJ2-3; TRBD2 matches at 10 bases. The J segment lost 2 bases and the V segment lost 3 bases, leaving 8 bases of the junction unmatched. CDR1 is LNHDA and CDR2 is SQIVND in the germline V gene (reference sequence). The CDR3 runs to 17 residues. CDR3 sequence: CASSIRLAGENTDTQYF. CDR3 nucleotides: TGTGCCAGTAGTATCCGACTAGCGGGCGAAAACACAGATACGCAGTATTTT.

The V call is TRBV7-3, the J call TRBJ1-1, with 7 bases aligning to TRBD1. Germline V lookup: CDR1 SGHTA, CDR2 FQGTGA. V shed 4 bases, J shed 0 bases, and the junction held 8 bases outside the gene matches. There are 16 residues in the CDR3. The CDR3 nucleotides are TGTGCCAGCAGCTACGACTCGACAGGGATGAACACTGAAGCTTTCTTT. It codes for CASSYDSTGMNTEAFF. Variable domain in full (rest from reference TRBV7-3 and TRBJ1-1): GAGVSQTPSNKVTEKGKYVELRCDPISGHTALYWYRQSLGQGPEFLIYFQGTGAADDSGLPNDRFFAVRPEGSVSTLKIQRTERGDSAVYLCASSYDSTGMNTEAFFGQGTRLTVV.

The J gene is TRBJ1-1, the V gene TRBV2; D call uncertain. CDR1 is SNHLY and CDR2 is FYNNEI in the germline V gene. V gave up 4 bases and J gave up 2 bases, with 8 bases separating them. The CDR3 extends over 13 amino acids. The CDR3 spells CASSVADNTEAFF. As DNA, the CDR3 is TGTGCCAGCAGTGTGGCCGACAACACTGAAGCTTTCTTT.

The chain has TRBV5-1 and TRBJ2-3; D not certain. With 1 base removed from V and 5 bases from J, the gap between germline ends came to 8 bases. The CDR3 runs to 13 residues. Germline V lookup: CDR1 SGHRS, CDR2 YFSETQ. The CDR3 nucleotides are TGCGCCAGCAGCTTGACCGAAGGAGATACGCAGTATTTT. This translates into CASSLTEGDTQYF.

The J gene is TRBJ1-1, the V gene TRBV7-8; the D gene is possibly TRBD1 (6 bases). CDR3 length equals 12 residues. Trimming took off 5 bases at V and 8 bases at J, with 12 bases between the two ends. Germline V gives CDR1 SGHVS, CDR2 FQNEAQ. The CDR3 region is CASSPDSLEAFF. CDR3 nucleotides: TGTGCCAGCAGCCCGGACAGCTTGGAAGCTTTCTTT. Drawing the rest from reference TRBV7-8 and TRBJ1-1, the complete variable domain is GAGVSQSPRYKVAKRGQDVALRCDPISGHVSLFWYQQALGQGPEFLTYFQNEAQLDKSGLPSDRFFAERPEGSVSTLKIQRTQQEDSAVYLCASSPDSLEAFFGQGTRLTVV.

The chain joins TRBV3-1 (or the pseudogene TRBV3-2) to TRBJ2-1, with TRBD2 matching over 14 bases. CDR1 is LGHDT and CDR2 is YNNKEL in the germline V gene (reference sequence). The V and J ends lost 4 bases and 8 bases, in that order; junction bases with no gene match: 4. This CDR3 is built from 15 residues. CDR3 protein: CASSPGTSGGDEQFF. The CDR3 coding sequence is TGTGCCAGCAGCCCGGGGACTAGCGGGGGCGATGAGCAGTTCTTC.

This clone was seen a handful of times. The genes are TRBV4-1 and TRBJ2-7; TRBD2 aligns across 11 bases. CDR1 and CDR2 from the germline V gene are MGHRA and YSYEKL. The CDR3 sequence is 15 residues long. The J segment lost 4 bases and the V segment lost 1 base, leaving 3 bases of the junction unmatched. CDR3: CASSQGGTSGYEQYF. The DNA for the CDR3 is TGCGCCAGCAGCCAAGGAGGGACTAGCGGTTACGAGCAGTACTTC.

The chain recombines TRBV7-8 with TRBJ1-4, with D maybe TRBD1 (5 bases). V lost 1 base and J lost 10, with 16 bases in between. The germline gives CDR1 SGHVS, CDR2 FQNEAQ. The length of the CDR3 is 15 residues. The CDR3 region is CASSLDGTGPVKLFF. The CDR3 nucleotides are TGTGCCAGCAGCTTAGACGGGACCGGACCGGTAAAACTGTTTTTT.

This chain connects TRBV11-3 to TRBJ1-4; 10 nucleotides line up with TRBD1. This CDR3 has 15 residues. Trimming removed 5 bases from V and 8 bases from J; junction bases left unmatched: 8. Germline values: CDR1 SGHNT, CDR2 YENEEA. The CDR3 here is CASSAGTGVDEKLFF. CDR3 sequence (DNA): TGTGCCAGCAGCGCAGGGACAGGGGTCGACGAAAAACTGTTTTTT.

This chain connects TRBV6-1 to TRBJ2-3; perhaps TRBD1 as D (5 bases). Germline values: CDR1 MNHNS, CDR2 SASEGT. V was cut by 2 bases and J by 0 bases, with 15 bases left in between. The CDR3 consists of 17 residues. The CDR3 nucleotides read TGTGCCAGCAGTGAAAGGGGTTTGTCTCTTAGCACAGATACGCAGTATTTT. This translates into CASSERGLSLSTDTQYF.

V gene TRBV5-6 combines with J gene TRBJ2-5; possibly TRBD2 for D (6 bases). The CDR3 sequence is 13 residues long. The ends were cut back, 0 bases at V and 5 bases at J, with 8 bases in the middle. CDR1 and CDR2 (germline): SGHDT, YYEEEE. The CDR3 loop is CASSLVAGETQYF. The CDR3 DNA follows: TGTGCCAGCAGCTTGGTGGCGGGGGAGACCCAGTACTTC.

The chain recombines TRBV18 with TRBJ1-1; D remains unclear. CDR3 length: 14 amino acids. The V gene lost 3 bases and the J gene lost 5 bases, with 13 bases spanning the gap. The germline gives CDR1 KGHSH, CDR2 LQKENI. This CDR3 reads CASSPGFLGTEAFF. The CDR3 coding sequence is TGTGCCAGCTCACCTGGATTCCTAGGGACTGAAGCTTTCTTT.

This rearrangement joins TRBV27 to TRBJ2-7; either TRBD1 or TRBD2 may supply D (5 bases each). The germline CDR1 and CDR2 sequences are MNHEY and SMNVEV (reference sequence). V was trimmed by 2 bases and J by 2 bases, leaving 13 bases between them. The CDR3 covers 15 residues. Written as DNA, the CDR3 is TGTGCCAGCAGTTTAAGTTTCTCGGGACCCTACGAGCAGTACTTC. Translation: CASSLSFSGPYEQYF.

The chain has TRBV9 and TRBJ1-1; D ambiguous. Trimming took 4 bases from V and 6 from J, leaving 16 bases between them. This CDR3 spans 14 amino acids. Germline lookup yields CDR1 SGDLS and CDR2 YYNGEE. The CDR3 DNA follows: TGTGCCAGCAGCCCAGTGGACGGCGGCGCTGAAGCTTTCTTT. Amino acid sequence: CASSPVDGGAEAFF.

The chain carries TRBV28 and TRBJ1-3, with 7 bases fitting TRBD1. Trimming cost V 4 bases and J 4 bases; bases outside gene matches: 7. This CDR3 has 15 residues. Germline V gene data show CDR1 as MDHEN and CDR2 as SYDVKM. CDR3 DNA sequence: TGTGCCAGCAGTTACCCGACAGGGTCGGGAAACACCATATATTTT. It codes for CASSYPTGSGNTIYF.

The rearrangement joins TRBV27 to TRBJ2-7; TRBD2 matches at 8 bases. With 3 bases clipped from V and 0 bases from J, the junction kept 1 base outside the gene matches. The CDR3 extends over 14 amino acids. Germline assignment: CDR1 MNHEY and CDR2 SMNVEV (reference sequence). The CDR3 loop reads CASSFAGGSYEQYF. The CDR3 bases are TGTGCCAGCAGTTTTGCGGGGGGCTCCTACGAGCAGTACTTC.

The table lists this clone with a count of one. The chain has TRBV4-2 and TRBJ2-3; D is unclear. CDR3 length: 16 amino acids. Germline V gene data show CDR1 as LGHNA and CDR2 as YNFKEQ. V was pared by 1 base and J by 0 bases, with 11 bases between. The chain's CDR3 is CASSQVGSASTDTQYF. The CDR3 DNA reads TGTGCCAGCAGCCAAGTGGGGTCGGCTAGCACAGATACGCAGTATTTT.

The chain carries TRBV6-4 and TRBJ2-3, with TRBD2 matching over 10 bases. The CDR3 sequence is 17 residues long. Germline values: CDR1 MRHNA, CDR2 SNTAGT. V dropped 0 bases and J dropped 3; count of bases not matched to a gene: 6. The CDR3 is CASSDSASGGGTDTQYF. CDR3 in DNA: TGTGCCAGCAGTGACTCTGCTAGCGGGGGAGGAACAGATACGCAGTATTTT.

This clone was found a few times. The genes are TRBV6-1 and TRBJ1-1, with D maybe TRBD1 (5 bases). The V end lost 0 bases, the J end lost 14 bases, and 10 bases lay between the germline ends. The CDR3 length is 11 residues. Germline values: CDR1 MNHNS, CDR2 SASEGT. The CDR3 DNA is TGTGCCAGCAGTGAAGCTAGACAGCCGTTCTTT. Translation: CASSEARQPFF.

On this clone: This CDR3 is also generated by other DNA sequences in the sample. The chain employs TRBV30 and TRBJ1-4, with D uncertain. The germline V and J ends were trimmed by 3 bases and 4 bases, with 6 bases remaining between them. Germline V gene sequence: CDR1 GTSNPN, CDR2 SVGIG (reference sequence). The CDR3 runs to 12 residues. CDR3 sequence (DNA): TGTGCCTGGAGCGCGCTTAATGAAAAACTGTTTTTT. As protein: CAWSALNEKLFF.

This clone has just a few counts. The CDR3 loop reads CASSLGVGSAEAFF. CDR3 sequence (DNA): TGTGCCAGCAGCTTGGGGGTCGGTAGTGCTGAAGCTTTCTTT. This chain connects TRBV5-6 to TRBJ1-1; no definite D call. The CDR3 length is 14 residues. The V end lost 0 bases, the J end lost 6 bases, and 12 bases lay between the germline ends. Germline V CDR1 and CDR2: SGHDT, YYEEEE.

The CDR3 sequence is CASSLDLDQETQYF. CDR3 DNA: TGTGCCAGCAGCTTGGATCTAGACCAAGAGACCCAGTACTTC. V and J are TRBV5-5 and TRBJ2-5, with no clear D. This CDR3 spans 14 amino acids. The V end lost 0 bases, the J end lost 0 bases, and 6 bases lay between the germline ends. Germline loops: CDR1 SGHKS, CDR2 YYEKEE (reference sequence).

The CDR3 nucleotides are TGTGCCAGCAGTGGCAGGCCTCGCTATGGCTACACCTTC. Its translation: CASSGRPRYGYTF. The V call is TRBV12-3 or TRBV12-4, the J call TRBJ1-2; D gene ambiguous. The CDR3 contains 13 residues. Trimming pared 5 bases from V and 4 bases from J, leaving 11 bases between.

This clone was detected only a few times. The chain joins TRBV4-1 to TRBJ1-1; the D gene is possibly TRBD1 (5 bases). The CDR3 is 18 residues long. Germline assignment: CDR1 MGHRA and CDR2 YSYEKL. Trimming cost V 1 base and J 2 bases, with 20 bases left between them. The CDR3 loop reads CASSQASYSGRGNTEAFF. CDR3 DNA sequence: TGCGCCAGCAGCCAAGCGTCATACTCGGGGAGGGGAAACACTGAAGCTTTCTTT.

The chain employs TRBV7-2 and TRBJ1-1, with D unclear. The germline V gene has CDR1 SGHTA and CDR2 FQGNSA. The CDR3 spans 14 residues. The ends were cut back, 1 base at V and 0 bases at J, with 6 bases in the middle. CDR3 amino acids: CASSLGTLNTEAFF. The CDR3 DNA follows: TGTGCCAGCAGCTTAGGGACCCTGAACACTGAAGCTTTCTTT.